Below are 29 T cell receptor beta chains sequenced from a single sample in a study of beta chain features in type 1 diabetes. Study observations and caveats: The study found moderately but significantly shorter TCRB CDR3s in all four CD4+ subsets of Type 1 diabetes patients.

The authors reverse transcribed all of the isolated RNA, so sequencing captured expressed TCRB transcripts. Profiled with immunoSEQ multiplex PCR; TCRdb holds only in-frame clones, not every one. Among about 650,000 clones listed, 12% were seen once. These TCRs' antigens remain unknown. Sequencing was performed on naive CD4+ T cells from blood. The receptors originated from a man younger than 40 with type 1 diabetes.

The J gene is TRBJ2-7, the V gene TRBV6-6, with D perhaps TRBD1 (5 bases). The ends were cut back, 3 bases at V and 2 bases at J, with 14 bases in the middle. Germline CDR1 and CDR2: MNHNY and SVGAGI (reference sequence). This CDR3 is built from 15 residues. CDR3 loop: CASSYNRRQTYEQYF. The CDR3 nucleotides read TGTGCCAGCAGTTATAACCGTCGACAGACCTACGAGCAGTACTTC.

Of note for this clone: One junction end does not reproduce the germline sequence, and a read error may be involved. CDR3 nucleotides: TGTGCCAGCAGTTTTGGGGCCACACACTTC. It is translated as CASSFGATHF. This sequence joins TRBV28 and TRBJ2-7, with a weak D call TRBD1 (5 bases). The CDR3 spans 10 residues. Germline lookup yields CDR1 MDHEN and CDR2 SYDVKM.

Comment on this clone: Distinct nucleotide sequences in the sample also encode this CDR3. The CDR3 nucleotides read TGTGCCAGCAGTTCATCCTCCTACGAGCAGTACTTC. Its translation is CASSSSSYEQYF. J is TRBJ2-7 and V is TRBV6-5; no firm D call. The V gene's germline CDR1 is MNHEY and CDR2 SVGAGI. The CDR3 contains 12 residues. Trimming left V 4 bases short and J 0 bases short, with 4 bases between.

This sequence joins TRBV18 and TRBJ2-3; D perhaps matches TRBD1 (5 bases). CDR1 and CDR2 (germline): KGHSH, LQKENI. This CDR3 region has 12 residues. V lost 4 bases and J 5 bases, leaving 7 bases between the germline ends. Written as DNA, the CDR3 is TGTGCCAGCTCACTCAGGGAAGATACGCAGTATTTT. It yields the protein CASSLREDTQYF.

This clone was counted only a few times. The chain is built from TRBV29-1 and TRBJ1-2, with TRBD1 identical over 7 bases. This CDR3 is built from 13 residues. J gave up 6 bases and V 4 bases, and 8 bases lay outside the gene matches. CDR1 SQVTM and CDR2 ANQGSEA come from the germline V gene. In DNA form, the CDR3 reads TGCAGCGTTGGTGGACAGGCCCGGGATGGCTACACCTTC. It is translated as CSVGGQARDGYTF.

This clone has a handful of counts. The V and J genes are TRBV29-1 and TRBJ1-5; 7 bases align to TRBD1. Germline CDR1 and CDR2: SQVTM and ANQGSEA. CDR3 length equals 13 residues. Trimming at V came to 3 bases and at J to 5 bases, leaving 4 bases not matched to a gene. CDR3 coding DNA: TGCAGCGTTGAGGGGCAGGGGGATCAGCCCCAGCATTTT. Translating it yields CSVEGQGDQPQHF.

The J gene is TRBJ1-2, the V gene TRBV14; D may be TRBD1 (5 bases). Trimming removed 0 bases at V and 7 bases at J, with 12 bases between. Germline CDR1 SGHDN, CDR2 FVKESK. This CDR3 has 14 amino acids. The chain's CDR3 is CASSQDRGRGGYTF. CDR3 in DNA: TGTGCCAGCAGCCAAGATCGGGGGAGAGGTGGCTACACCTTC.

This clone has just a few counts. CDR3 nucleotides: TGTGCCAGCAGCTTGGGTCCGGGGGATAGGGATCAGCCCCAGCATTTT. This codes for CASSLGPGDRDQPQHF. The V gene is TRBV5-4, the J gene TRBJ1-5, with D maybe TRBD1 (5 bases). Per germline, CDR1 SGHNT and CDR2 YYREEE (reference sequence). CDR3 length equals 16 residues. The germline V and J ends were trimmed by 0 bases and 5 bases, with 15 bases remaining between them.

This clone was seen a handful of times. V and J are TRBV7-9 and TRBJ2-3, with TRBD1 as a possible D gene (6 bases). Per germline, CDR1 SEHNR and CDR2 FQNEAQ (reference sequence). The CDR3 runs to 17 residues. Between the trimmed V and J ends, which lost 1 base and 2 bases, there was a span of 16 bases. The CDR3 DNA follows: TGTGCCAGCAGCTTAGGGGCGACAGGTTTGGCCACAGATACGCAGTATTTT. As protein: CASSLGATGLATDTQYF.

J is TRBJ2-1 and V is TRBV7-9, with TRBD1 identical over 8 bases. V trimming: 4 bases; J trimming: 4 bases; junction bases outside the gene matches: 9. The CDR3 is made up of 16 amino acids. Germline CDR1 SEHNR, CDR2 FQNEAQ (reference sequence). In nucleotides, the CDR3 is TGTGCCAGCAGCTATGGACCGAGGACAGGGTACAATGAGCAGTTCTTC. Its protein is CASSYGPRTGYNEQFF.

This clone came up a few times. The gene calls are TRBV7-9 and TRBJ1-5; no definite D call. Germline CDR1 is SEHNR and CDR2 is FQNEAQ (reference sequence). V lost 5 bases and J 2 bases, leaving 10 bases between the germline ends. The CDR3 covers 14 residues. The CDR3 is CASSPHGGNQPQHF. CDR3 nucleotide sequence: TGTGCCAGCAGCCCCCATGGGGGCAATCAGCCCCAGCATTTT.

This clone has more than one count but fewer than ten. This chain joins TRBV11-2 and TRBJ2-7, with TRBD1 matching 9 bases. Germline values: CDR1 SGHAT, CDR2 FQNNGV. V lost 5 bases, J lost 0 bases, and 5 bases stayed unmatched. CDR3 size: 15 residues. The CDR3 nucleotides read TGTGCCAGCAGCCCGGGACAGGGAATCTCCTACGAGCAGTACTTC. Residues: CASSPGQGISYEQYF.

This clone was observed a handful of times. J is TRBJ2-1 and V is TRBV18; TRBD2 agrees at 11 bases. The germline CDR1 and CDR2 sequences are KGHSH and LQKENI. V lost 0 bases and J lost 7; bases outside the gene matches: 5. The CDR3 covers 16 residues. The CDR3 region is CASSPPASGGRNEQFF. CDR3 DNA sequence: TGTGCCAGCTCACCACCGGCTAGCGGGGGGAGGAATGAGCAGTTCTTC.

In its sample, this clone was seen a few times. This chain uses TRBV7-8 with TRBJ2-5; 9 bases align to TRBD2. V lost 5 bases, J lost 7 bases, and 14 bases stayed unmatched. CDR3 length: 16 residues. CDR1 and CDR2 from the germline V gene are SGHVS and FQNEAQ. CDR3 protein: CASSPLGTSGPGTQYF. CDR3 in DNA: TGTGCCAGCAGCCCGCTGGGAACTAGCGGGCCTGGGACCCAGTACTTC.

The chain joins TRBV5-1 to TRBJ2-5; D is possibly TRBD2 (6 bases). Trimming removed 2 bases from V and 5 bases from J, with 25 bases in between. Germline V gene lookup returns CDR1 SGHRS and CDR2 YFSETQ. The CDR3 contains 18 residues. CDR3 in amino acids: CASSFGIPGKREEETQYF. The CDR3 DNA is TGCGCCAGCAGCTTTGGGATTCCCGGGAAAAGGGAGGAGGAGACCCAGTACTTC.

This sequence joins TRBV18 and TRBJ1-1, with 9 positions matching TRBD1. Germline V gives CDR1 KGHSH, CDR2 LQKENI. The CDR3 loop spans 15 amino acids. The ends lost 3 bases at V and 2 bases at J; junction bases unmatched: 4. In nucleotides, the CDR3 is TGTGCCAGCTCACCTGTTACAGGGGGCAACACTGAAGCTTTCTTT. Protein: CASSPVTGGNTEAFF. Full variable domain (missing parts from reference TRBV18 and TRBJ1-1): NAGVMQNPRHLVRRRGQEARLRCSPMKGHSHVYWYRQLPEEGLKFMVYLQKENIIDESGMPKERFSAEFPKEGPSILRIQQVVRGDSAAYFCASSPVTGGNTEAFFGQGTRLTVV.

The V and J genes are TRBV2 and TRBJ2-7; D is undetermined. This CDR3 comprises 12 residues. The germline gives CDR1 SNHLY, CDR2 FYNNEI. Between the trimmed V and J ends, which lost 7 bases and 9 bases, there was a span of 16 bases. CDR3 sequence reads: CASNQDGYGQYF. The CDR3 nucleotides are TGTGCCAGCAACCAAGATGGGTATGGGCAGTACTTC.

The chain uses TRBV2 and TRBJ2-2; 9 bases map to TRBD1. The CDR3 totals 16 residues. Germline values: CDR1 SNHLY, CDR2 FYNNEI. Unmatched junction bases numbered 4, after V lost 4 bases and J lost 1 base. The CDR3 sequence is CASSVQGAVNTGELFF. CDR3 DNA: TGTGCCAGCAGTGTACAGGGGGCGGTGAACACCGGGGAGCTGTTTTTT.

This clone came up a few times. The chain uses TRBV6-1 and TRBJ2-4; unclear D gene. V dropped 0 bases and J dropped 6 bases, with 6 bases sitting between them. CDR1 and CDR2 from the germline V gene are MNHNS and SASEGT. CDR3 length equals 13 residues. CDR3 coding DNA: TGTGCCAGCAGTGAAGCGGAGTTAAACATTCAGTACTTC. Its protein product is CASSEAELNIQYF.

The genes are TRBV25-1 and TRBJ1-4; possible D gene TRBD1, 6 bases. Trimming took 3 bases from V and 8 from J, leaving 13 bases between them. Germline V lookup: CDR1 MGHDK, CDR2 SYGVNS. This CDR3 is built from 14 residues. The CDR3 DNA is TGTGCCAGCAGTGATCCAGGACAGCGGGAAAAACTGTTTTTT. It is translated as CASSDPGQREKLFF.

This clone was detected a few times. This sequence joins TRBV28 and TRBJ2-4; D may match TRBD1 or TRBD2 (6 bases each). V shed 5 bases and J shed 5 bases, with 13 bases lying between them. The CDR3 consists of 14 residues. Germline-derived CDR1 and CDR2 are MDHEN and SYDVKM. The CDR3 nucleotides read TGTGCCAGCAGTCCCCCCGGGGGCCAAAACATTCAGTACTTC. It specifies CASSPPGGQNIQYF.

The J gene is TRBJ2-3, the V gene TRBV4-1, with unresolved D. The CDR3 has 16 amino acids. Germline CDR1 is MGHRA and CDR2 is YSYEKL. V lost 4 bases to trimming and J lost 2 bases, with 16 bases between them. This CDR3 is CASSPRAGGSTDTQYF. The CDR3 bases are TGCGCCAGCAGCCCAAGGGCAGGCGGTTCCACAGATACGCAGTATTTT.

The chain employs TRBV5-4 and TRBJ2-7; 8 positions match TRBD1. From germline, CDR1 is SGHNT and CDR2 YYREEE (reference sequence). J lost 3 bases, V lost 2 bases, and 7 bases had no gene match. The CDR3 totals 15 residues. The CDR3 nucleotides are TGTGCCAGCAGCTTAGGACAGGGCCCCTACTACGAGCAGTACTTC. This codes for CASSLGQGPYYEQYF.

The V gene is TRBV6-5, the J gene TRBJ2-3; D is ambiguous. Looked up from germline, CDR1 is MNHEY and CDR2 is SVGAGI. The CDR3 totals 13 residues. Trimming took 0 bases from V and 8 from J, leaving 9 bases between them. Written as DNA, the CDR3 is TGTGCCAGCAGTTACTCCAGCTTAAGTACGCAGTATTTT. It yields the protein CASSYSSLSTQYF.

This clone has just a few counts. The chain recombines TRBV9 with TRBJ2-2, with D unresolved. The CDR3 runs to 16 residues. Per germline, CDR1 SGDLS and CDR2 YYNGEE. Trimming took off 0 bases at V and 0 bases at J, with 9 bases between the two ends. CDR3 coding DNA: TGTGCCAGCAGCGTAGACTACGGTTCGAACACCGGGGAGCTGTTTTTT. Its protein is CASSVDYGSNTGELFF. The full variable domain, its missing parts supplied by reference TRBV9 and TRBJ2-2, is DSGVTQTPKHLITATGQRVTLRCSPRSGDLSVYWYQQSLDQGLQFLIQYYNGEERAKGNILERFSAQQFPDLHSELNLSSLELGDSALYFCASSVDYGSNTGELFFGEGSRLTVL.

This clone was seen a few times. This CDR3 is also generated by other DNA sequences in the sample. This rearrangement joins TRBV5-1 to TRBJ2-7; no reliable D call. The ends were cut back, 3 bases at V and 3 bases at J, with 4 bases in the middle. This CDR3 is built from 11 residues. Germline values: CDR1 SGHRS, CDR2 YFSETQ. CDR3 nucleotides: TGCGCCAGCAGCTCAGACTACGAGCAGTACTTC. Its protein product is CASSSDYEQYF.

There are a few counts of this clone. The rearrangement links TRBV18 to TRBJ2-2; 7 bases fit TRBD1. The CDR3 has 15 amino acids. Germline CDR1 and CDR2: KGHSH and LQKENI. V lost 3 bases, J lost 7 bases, and 8 bases stayed unmatched. Here the CDR3 DNA reads TGTGCCAGCTCACCCTCAACAGGGGCTGTCGGGGAGCTGTTTTTT. This codes for CASSPSTGAVGELFF.

A few counts support this clone. The chain links TRBV4-1 to TRBJ1-4, with a weak D call TRBD1 (5 bases). V lost 3 bases and J 3 bases, leaving 17 bases between the germline ends. Germline CDR1 MGHRA, CDR2 YSYEKL. The CDR3 has 17 residues. CDR3 sequence reads: CASSHGPAGGANEKLFF. For the CDR3, the DNA is TGCGCCAGCAGCCACGGACCGGCTGGGGGAGCTAATGAAAAACTGTTTTTT.

This clone was seen a few times. The V and J genes are TRBV29-1 and TRBJ1-4; no definite D call. V lost 4 bases and J 6 bases, leaving 21 bases between the germline ends. Germline CDR1 is SQVTM and CDR2 is ANQGSEA. CDR3 length: 16 amino acids. In nucleotides, the CDR3 is TGCAGCGTTGCCCCCCGGGCGGGAACGGGAGATGAAAAACTGTTTTTT. It specifies CSVAPRAGTGDEKLFF.